This T cell receptor beta chain was recorded in a study of blood T cell repertoires in COVID-19. Study information: From T cells, B-cell-depleted T cells, or PBMCs came the material, which was cDNA or gDNA.

There are 19 residues in the CDR3. Data came from immunoSEQ multiplex PCR; TCRdb stores just in-frame clones and leaves some out. The sample consists of tens of thousands of clones, about 87% of them appearing once. Source material: peripheral blood. This TCR came from an elderly man with acute or convalescent COVID-19. The chain recombines TRBV21-1 with TRBJ1-3; the table's D call TRBD1 went unverified against the DNA. TRBV21-1 constitutes a pseudogene. The DNA of the CDR3 is TGTGCCAGCAGCACAGAAAACCCGACAGGGACTTTTACTGGAAACACCATATATTTT. Protein: CASSTENPTGTFTGNTIYF.